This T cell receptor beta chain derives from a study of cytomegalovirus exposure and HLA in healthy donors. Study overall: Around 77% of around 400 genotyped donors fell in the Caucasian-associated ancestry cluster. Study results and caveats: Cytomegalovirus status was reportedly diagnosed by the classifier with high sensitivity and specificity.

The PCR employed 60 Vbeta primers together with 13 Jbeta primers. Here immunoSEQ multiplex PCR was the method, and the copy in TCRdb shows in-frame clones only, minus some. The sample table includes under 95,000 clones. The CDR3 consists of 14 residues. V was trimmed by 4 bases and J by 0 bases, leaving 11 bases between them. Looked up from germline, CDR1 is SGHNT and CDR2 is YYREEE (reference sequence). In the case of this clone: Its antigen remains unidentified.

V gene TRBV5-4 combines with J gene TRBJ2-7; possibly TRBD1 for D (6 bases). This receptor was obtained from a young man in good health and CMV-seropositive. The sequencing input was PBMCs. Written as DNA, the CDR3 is TGTGCCAGCAGCACAACGACAGGCTCCTACGAGCAGTACTTC. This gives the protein CASSTTTGSYEQYF.